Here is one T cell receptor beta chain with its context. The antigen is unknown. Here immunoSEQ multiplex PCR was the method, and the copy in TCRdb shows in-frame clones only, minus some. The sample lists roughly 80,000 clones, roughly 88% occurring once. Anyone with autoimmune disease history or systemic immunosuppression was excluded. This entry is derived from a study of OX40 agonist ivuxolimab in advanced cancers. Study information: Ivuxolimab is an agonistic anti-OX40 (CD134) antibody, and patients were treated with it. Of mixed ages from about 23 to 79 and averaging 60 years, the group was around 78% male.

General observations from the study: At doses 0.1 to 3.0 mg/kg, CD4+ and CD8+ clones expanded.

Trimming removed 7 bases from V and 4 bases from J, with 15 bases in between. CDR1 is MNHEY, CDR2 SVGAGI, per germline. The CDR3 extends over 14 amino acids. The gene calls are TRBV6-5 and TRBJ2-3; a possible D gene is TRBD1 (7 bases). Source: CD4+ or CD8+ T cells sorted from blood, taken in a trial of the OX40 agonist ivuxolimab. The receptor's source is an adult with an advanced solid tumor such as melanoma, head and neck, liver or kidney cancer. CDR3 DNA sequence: TGTGCCAGCAACCAGGGGGGAAGGGCAGATACGCAGTATTTT. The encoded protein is CASNQGGRADTQYF.